A selection of T cell receptor beta chains follows, all from one sample in a study of T cells in Graves' hyperthyroidism and ophthalmopathy. Using its own MiXCR run on the multiplex PCR reads, TCRdb lists one record per CDR3 protein. The table has about 410,000 distinct CDR3 sequences, approximately 14% seen once; the top ten hold approximately 13%. The specimen sequenced was blood. The receptors originated from a man aged 18 to 29 with Graves' ophthalmopathy. CDR3s include the opening cysteine and the closing phenylalanine or tryptophan. The D gene is left open where the match is weak. Expanded clones are given a class, and other clones once, few, many or no size at all.

V,D,J,size,CDR3,DNA
TRBV7-9,NA,TRBJ2-7,NA,CASSSLRPEAEIIYEQYF,TGTGCCAGCAGCTCCTTACGTCCCGAGGCAGAAATAATCTACGAGCAGTACTTC
TRBV27,TRBD1,TRBJ2-7,many,CASSLSSQGVYYEQYF,TGTGCCAGCAGTTTATCGTCGCAGGGGGTATACTACGAGCAGTACTTC
TRBV6-5,TRBD1,TRBJ2-7,many,CASSYSTTGGYEQYF,TGTGCCAGCAGTTACTCTACGACAGGGGGCTACGAGCAGTACTTC
TRBV27,NA,TRBJ2-2,NA,CASSLIVIPGELFF,TGTGCCAGCAGTTTGATCGTGATCCCCGGGGAGCTGTTTTTT
TRBV10-1,NA,TRBJ2-1,NA,CASSGHGSNNEQFF,TGCGCCAGCAGTGGACACGGGAGCAACAATGAGCAGTTCTTC
TRBV7-3,NA,TRBJ2-2,NA,CASSPKTDTGELFF,TGTGCCAGCAGCCCCAAGACAGACACCGGGGAGCTGTTTTTT
TRBV27,NA,TRBJ2-5,many,CASSFIGQETQYF,TGTGCCAGCAGTTTTATAGGCCAAGAGACCCAGTACTTC
TRBV9,NA,TRBJ2-7,many,CASSAGGGIPFSYEQYF,TGTGCCAGCAGCGCCGGAGGGGGCATTCCCTTCTCCTACGAGCAGTACTTC
TRBV6-1,NA,TRBJ2-1,NA,CASSPPSGARSYEQFF,TGTGCCAGCAGTCCCCCTTCGGGGGCTCGCTCCTACGAGCAGTTCTTC
TRBV7-9,NA,TRBJ1-1,many,CASSSRTDSNTEAFF,TGTGCCAGCAGCTCCCGGACAGACTCAAACACTGAAGCTTTCTTT
TRBV20-1,NA,TRBJ1-2,NA,CSARPWRDLYGYTF,TGCAGTGCTAGGCCCTGGCGGGACCTCTATGGCTACACCTTC
TRBV6-1,NA,TRBJ1-3,few,CASSRRGVSGNTIYF,TGTGCCAGCAGCCGTCGAGGGGTTTCTGGAAACACCATATATTTT
TRBV11-2,TRBD2,TRBJ2-1,many,CASSLDLAGGNEQFF,TGTGCCAGCAGCTTAGATCTAGCGGGAGGCAATGAGCAGTTCTTC
TRBV18,NA,TRBJ1-2,many,CASSLRTENYGYTF,TGTGCCAGCTCACTCCGGACCGAAAACTATGGCTACACCTTC
TRBV7-2,NA,TRBJ1-5,many,CASGEQEDQPQHF,TGTGCCAGCGGGGAACAGGAAGATCAGCCCCAGCATTTT
TRBV5-1,NA,TRBJ1-5,many,CASSVEGQPQHF,TGCGCCAGCAGCGTTGAGGGGCAGCCCCAGCATTTT
TRBV6-5,NA,TRBJ2-3,few,CASSYLLTSHTQYF,TGTGCCAGCAGTTACTTACTTACTTCTCATACGCAGTATTTT
TRBV19,NA,TRBJ1-1,many,CASSPSPGWTNTEAFF,TGTGCCAGTAGTCCCTCCCCAGGGTGGACGAACACTGAAGCTTTCTTT
TRBV10-2,TRBD2,TRBJ2-7,few,CASSPSGGENPYEQYF,TGCGCCAGCAGCCCGTCCGGGGGGGAAAACCCCTACGAGCAGTACTTC
TRBV10-1,TRBD2,TRBJ2-1,NA,CATSGTRYNEQFF,TGCGCCACCTCTGGGACTAGGTACAATGAGCAGTTCTTC
TRBV7-3,NA,TRBJ2-5,many,CASSFQGSGPQYF,TGTGCCAGCAGCTTCCAAGGGAGCGGGCCCCAGTACTTC
TRBV27,NA,TRBJ2-3,many,CASSLPGAGDTDTQYF,TGTGCCAGCAGTCTACCTGGGGCAGGGGACACAGATACGCAGTATTTT
TRBV29-1,NA,TRBJ1-3,few,CSVVVDIRNTIYF,TGCAGCGTTGTGGTTGACATCAGAAACACCATATATTTT
TRBV12-3/TRBV12-4,NA,TRBJ1-1,many,CASSPGRGEAFF,TGTGCCAGCAGCCCGGGCCGGGGTGAAGCTTTCTTT
TRBV6-1,TRBD1,TRBJ1-1,many,CASSLRGRMGEAFF,TGTGCCAGCAGTTTGAGGGGGCGGATGGGTGAAGCTTTCTTT
TRBV6-1,TRBD1,TRBJ1-1,NA,CASSTGQDAFF,TGTGCCAGCAGTACCGGACAGGATGCTTTCTTT
TRBV29-1,NA,TRBJ2-6,NA,CSGLWGLSGANVLTF,TGCAGCGGCCTCTGGGGCCTCTCTGGGGCCAACGTCCTGACTTTC
TRBV12-3/TRBV12-4,NA,TRBJ2-3,few,CASSLRGSPTSTDTQYF,TGTGCCAGCAGTTTAAGGGGATCCCCGACTAGCACAGATACGCAGTATTTT
TRBV6-4,TRBD2,TRBJ2-3,NA,CASSEPKGGTTDTQYF,TGTGCCAGCAGTGAACCCAAGGGAGGGACCACAGATACGCAGTATTTT
TRBV12-3/TRBV12-4,NA,TRBJ1-2,many,CASSLNRENYGYTF,TGTGCCAGCAGTTTAAATCGGGAGAACTATGGCTACACCTTC
TRBV9,TRBD2,TRBJ2-1,few,CASSVETSGRNEQFF,TGTGCCAGCAGCGTAGAAACTAGCGGGAGGAATGAGCAGTTCTTC
TRBV18,NA,TRBJ2-4,few,CASSLYRGPKNIQYF,TGTGCCAGCTCACTATATAGGGGCCCAAAAAACATTCAGTACTTC
TRBV7-9,NA,TRBJ2-4,few,CASSLSAGNIQYF,TGTGCCAGCAGCTTGTCCGCGGGAAACATTCAGTACTTC
TRBV29-1,NA,TRBJ2-7,many,CSVEGVDSSYEQYF,TGCAGCGTTGAAGGGGTGGACAGCTCCTACGAGCAGTACTTC
TRBV19,TRBD1,TRBJ1-3,NA,CASSGTGGGNTIYF,TGTGCCAGTAGTGGGACAGGAGGTGGAAACACCATATATTTT
TRBV6-1,NA,TRBJ2-3,many,CASSYWGASTDTQYF,TGTGCCAGCAGTTATTGGGGAGCTAGCACAGATACGCAGTATTTT
TRBV20-1,TRBD2,TRBJ2-1,NA,CSARLAGVYNEQFF,TGCAGTGCTAGACTAGCGGGAGTTTACAATGAGCAGTTCTTC
TRBV3-1,NA,TRBJ2-3,many,CASSQEAVDLTDTQYF,TGTGCCAGCAGCCAAGAAGCGGTCGACCTCACAGATACGCAGTATTTT
TRBV7-8,TRBD2,TRBJ2-3,many,CASSLAGTIRTDTQYF,TGTGCCAGCAGCTTAGCGGGGACTATACGCACAGATACGCAGTATTTT
TRBV24-1,TRBD2,TRBJ2-5,few,CATSDGAGGGGTQYF,TGTGCCACCAGTGATGGTGCGGGGGGGGGCGGGACCCAGTACTTC
TRBV7-9,NA,TRBJ2-1,NA,CASTLLGVGNEQFF,TGTGCCAGCACCCTGTTGGGAGTGGGCAATGAGCAGTTCTTC
TRBV5-1,NA,TRBJ1-1,many,CASSLSRGAPSEAFF,TGCGCCAGCAGCTTGTCAAGGGGCGCCCCTTCTGAAGCTTTCTTT
TRBV3-1,NA,TRBJ1-5,many,CASSRKVNQPQHF,TGTGCCAGCAGCCGAAAAGTAAATCAGCCCCAGCATTTT
TRBV6-1,TRBD2,TRBJ2-1,many,CASRGARVAGVYNEQFF,TGTGCCAGCAGGGGAGCTAGGGTAGCGGGAGTTTACAATGAGCAGTTCTTC
TRBV20-1,NA,TRBJ2-1,many,CSAPQPLGTTTSYNEQFF,TGCAGTGCTCCCCAACCACTCGGGACCACAACCTCCTACAATGAGCAGTTCTTC
TRBV25-1,TRBD2,TRBJ2-5,NA,CASSEDLPSGKRWTQYF,TGTGCCAGCAGTGAGGATCTCCCTAGCGGGAAAAGGTGGACCCAGTACTTC
TRBV4-2,NA,TRBJ2-7,few,CASSQPNLPDASYEQYF,TGTGCCAGCAGCCAACCCAATCTCCCGGACGCCTCCTACGAGCAGTACTTC
TRBV6-5,TRBD1,TRBJ2-7,few,CASSYSTGTGNYEQYF,TGTGCCAGCAGTTACTCGACCGGGACAGGGAACTACGAGCAGTACTTC
TRBV4-1,NA,TRBJ1-2,NA,CASSSSAGNGYTF,TGCGCCAGCAGCTCAAGTGCAGGGAATGGCTACACCTTC
TRBV5-1,NA,TRBJ2-7,NA,CASSYQGFDEQYF,TGCGCCAGCAGCTACCAGGGGTTCGACGAGCAGTACTTC
TRBV2,TRBD1,TRBJ2-5,many,CASRGDRGYQETQYF,TGTGCCAGCAGGGGGGACAGGGGATACCAAGAGACCCAGTACTTC
TRBV5-1,NA,TRBJ2-5,NA,CASSVGQTQETQYF,TGCGCCAGCAGCGTAGGACAGACTCAAGAGACCCAGTACTTC
TRBV20-1,NA,TRBJ2-1,many,CSAREPGSYNEQFF,TGCAGTGCTAGAGAGCCGGGTAGCTACAATGAGCAGTTCTTC
TRBV5-4,NA,TRBJ1-2,NA,CAYSPQATTNYGYTF,TGTGCCTATTCTCCCCAGGCGACTACTAACTATGGCTACACCTTC
TRBV5-6,NA,TRBJ2-1,many,CASSFGYNSYNEQFF,TGTGCCAGCAGCTTCGGGTACAACTCCTACAATGAGCAGTTCTTC
TRBV20-1,TRBD2,TRBJ2-5,many,CSAPGTSSGTQYF,TGCAGTGCTCCCGGGACTAGCTCCGGGACCCAGTACTTC
TRBV19,NA,TRBJ1-1,NA,CASSINREMNTEAFF,TGTGCCAGTAGTATTAACAGGGAGATGAACACTGAAGCTTTCTTT
TRBV29-1,NA,TRBJ2-7,few,CSVEGAVGYEQYF,TGCAGCGTTGAGGGCGCAGTCGGGTACGAGCAGTACTTC
TRBV18,NA,TRBJ2-3,few,CASLLSTDTQYF,TGTGCCAGCTTACTAAGCACAGATACGCAGTATTTT